This T cell receptor beta chain was profiled in a study of T cell responses to AZD1222 COVID-19 vaccine. Method: immunoSEQ multiplex PCR; TCRdb's copy keeps in-frame clones and lacks some. There are about 180,000 clones in the sample; more than 70% occur only once, and 25% to 30% lies in the top ten. Trimming took off 0 bases at V and 1 base at J, with 10 bases between the two ends. Germline loops: CDR1 SGDLS, CDR2 YYNGEE. CDR3 length equals 15 residues. The TCR comes from an adult who received the AZD1222 COVID-19 vaccine. The sequences come from peripheral blood, collected 28 days after the second AZD1222 dose. The chain uses TRBV9 and TRBJ2-5; the D gene is possibly TRBD2 (5 bases). The chain's CDR3 is CASSVARTFQETQYF. The CDR3 coding sequence is TGTGCCAGCAGCGTAGCCCGGACTTTCCAAGAGACCCAGTACTTC.